The next 21 T cell receptor beta chains were all read from a single sample in a study of type 1 regulatory T cells. TCRdb called the reads again in MiXCR, with one record for every CDR3 protein. This sample has about 42,000 distinct CDR3 sequences, with 9.5% to 15% found just once. These receptors are not linked to any known antigen. The sequenced sample consisted of cultured non-Tr1 T cells, either the whole culture or a sorted T cell fraction (not recorded which). Receptors were obtained from a human donor in good health.

This clonotype was counted many times. The chain is built from TRBV12-5 and TRBJ1-3, with no clear D. V was clipped by 6 bases and J by 2 bases, with 8 bases between them. Germline V gene sequence: CDR1 LGHNT, CDR2 FRNRAP. The CDR3 is 13 amino acids. CDR3: CASGLSAGNTIYF. The CDR3 DNA follows: TGTGCTAGTGGGCTCAGTGCTGGAAACACCATATATTTT.

The J gene is TRBJ1-2, the V gene TRBV7-2; TRBD1 matches at 9 bases. Trimming cost V 1 base and J 7 bases; bases outside gene matches: 7. Germline values: CDR1 SGHTA, CDR2 FQGNSA. The CDR3 has 15 amino acids. DNA of the CDR3: TGTACCAGCAGCTTAGGCTTCGGGACAGGGTTTGGCTACACCTTC. Protein product: CTSSLGFGTGFGYTF.

This clonotype has at least ten counts. The rearrangement links TRBV5-1 to TRBJ2-3, with 9 bases matching TRBD2. Losses at the gene ends were 4 bases for V and 0 bases for J; bases not matched to a gene: 12. CDR1 is SGHRS and CDR2 is YFSETQ in the germline V gene. This CDR3 is built from 18 residues. The CDR3 region has the DNA TGCGCCAGCAGCCCGGCGGCGGGAGGGATTTCGAGCACAGATACGCAGTATTTT. This translates into CASSPAAGGISSTDTQYF.

There are many counts of this clonotype. The chain combines TRBV7-9 with TRBJ1-3; D gene unclear. Trimming took off 4 bases at V and 0 bases at J, with 13 bases between the two ends. The CDR3 loop spans 16 amino acids. CDR1 is SEHNR and CDR2 is FQNEAQ in the germline V gene (reference sequence). The CDR3 sequence: CASSSRSSPSGNTIYF. The CDR3 DNA sequence: TGTGCCAGCAGCTCCCGCAGCTCTCCCTCTGGAAACACCATATATTTT. Full variable domain (rest looked up from reference TRBV7-9 and TRBJ1-3): DTGVSQNPRHKITKRGQNVTFRCDPISEHNRLYWYRQTLGQGPEFLTYFQNEAQLEKSRLLSDRFSAERPKGSFSTLEIQRTEQGDSAMYLCASSSRSSPSGNTIYFGEGSWLTVV.

This clonotype was detected a few times. The chain joins TRBV28 to TRBJ2-7, with 7 bases that match TRBD2. The CDR3 contains 13 residues. Germline loops: CDR1 MDHEN, CDR2 SYDVKM. After removal of 6 bases from V and 7 bases from J, the junction contained 9 bases not matched to a gene. CDR3 loop: CASSPSLAEEQYF. The CDR3 coding sequence is TGTGCCAGCAGCCCGTCCCTAGCGGAAGAGCAGTACTTC.

The chain carries TRBV5-1 and TRBJ2-2; D tentatively reads TRBD1 or TRBD2 (5 bases each). The CDR3 length is 14 residues. CDR1 is SGHRS and CDR2 is YFSETQ in the germline V gene. V shed 6 bases and J shed 6 bases, with 15 bases lying between them. This CDR3 reads CASIGDLGAGELFF. CDR3 DNA: TGCGCCAGCATCGGGGACCTAGGCGCCGGGGAGCTGTTTTTT.

At least ten counts were recorded for this clonotype. This chain links TRBV6-6 with TRBJ2-3; 8 bases fit TRBD1. The germline V gene encodes CDR1 MNHNY and CDR2 SVGAGI (reference sequence). The CDR3 length is 12 residues. With V trimmed by 5 bases and J by 6 bases, 1 base remained unmatched. CDR3 bases: TGTGCCAGCAGTCGGACAGGGGATACGCAGTATTTT. Translation gives CASSRTGDTQYF.

This chain connects TRBV25-1 to TRBJ2-7; D is unresolved. Trimming took 1 base from V and 5 from J, leaving 3 bases between them. Germline-derived CDR1 and CDR2 are MGHDK and SYGVNS. The CDR3 covers 11 residues. The CDR3 nucleotides are TGTGCCAGCAGTGAATCGAACGAGCAGTACTTC. It translates to CASSESNEQYF.

This clonotype was seen many times. The CDR3 DNA reads as TGTGCCAGCATGGGGGAGGGCAGGTACGAGCAGTACTTC. Translation: CASMGEGRYEQYF. The rearrangement joins TRBV28 to TRBJ2-7; TRBD2 aligns across 7 bases. J was trimmed by 4 bases and V by 7 bases; bases with no gene match: 7. The CDR3 contains 13 residues. Germline lookup yields CDR1 MDHEN and CDR2 SYDVKM.

This clonotype turned up a few times. J is TRBJ2-5 and V is TRBV30; 7 nucleotides match TRBD1. The V gene end was trimmed by 5 bases and the J gene end by 5 bases; junction bases not matched to a gene: 5. This CDR3 is 12 amino acids long. Germline-derived CDR1 and CDR2 are GTSNPN and SVGIG (reference sequence). The CDR3: CAWDRVFETQYF. The CDR3, as DNA: TGTGCCTGGGACAGGGTCTTCGAGACCCAGTACTTC.

V usage is TRBV7-2 and J usage is TRBJ2-7; 8 bases are a match to TRBD1. J lost 4 bases, V lost 4 bases, and 6 bases had no gene match. The germline CDR1 and CDR2 sequences are SGHTA and FQGNSA. The CDR3 runs 14 residues. CDR3 sequence: CASSYTGGLYEQYF. CDR3 in DNA: TGTGCCAGCAGCTATACAGGGGGTTTATACGAGCAGTACTTC.

The chain has TRBV7-2 and TRBJ1-1; D ambiguous. Trimming shortened V by 4 bases and J by 1 base, and 10 bases separated the two germline ends. Germline CDR1 and CDR2: SGHTA and FQGNSA. The CDR3 is made up of 14 amino acids. CDR3 sequence reads: CASSSASENTEAFF. CDR3 nucleotide sequence: TGTGCCAGCAGCTCCGCGTCCGAGAACACTGAAGCTTTCTTT.

This clonotype was recorded many times. The V and J genes are TRBV29-1 and TRBJ1-1; a possible D gene is TRBD1 (5 bases). Deletions cut 0 bases from V and 8 bases from J, with 10 bases between. The germline V gene encodes CDR1 SQVTM and CDR2 ANQGSEA. The CDR3 runs to 12 residues. CDR3 coding DNA: TGCAGCGTTGAAGATTGGAGGGACGAAGCTTTCTTT. Translated: CSVEDWRDEAFF.

This clonotype was seen ten or more times. V and J are TRBV10-3 and TRBJ2-5; D is perhaps TRBD2 (5 bases). CDR1 and CDR2 (germline): ENHRY, SYGVKD. The CDR3 has 12 amino acids. V shed 3 bases and J shed 5 bases, with 7 bases lying between them. The CDR3, as DNA: TGTGCCATCAGTGAAAGAGGGGAGACCCAGTACTTC. It is translated as CAISERGETQYF.

This clonotype was seen ten or more times. V usage is TRBV20-1 and J usage is TRBJ2-5, with D maybe TRBD2 (8 bases). V lost 7 bases and J lost 5, with 17 bases in between. The germline V gene has CDR1 DFQATT and CDR2 SNEGSKA (reference sequence). The CDR3 loop spans 13 amino acids. CDR3 in DNA: TGCAGTGAACAGGGGCCGGGAGGGGAGACCCAGTACTTC. Its protein product is CSEQGPGGETQYF.

In its sample, this clonotype ranks as medium-sized. The rearrangement uses TRBV2 and TRBJ1-1; D unclear. CDR1 and CDR2 from the germline V gene are SNHLY and FYNNEI. This CDR3 is 12 amino acids long. Trimming shortened V by 5 bases and J by 4 bases, and 8 bases separated the two germline ends. The CDR3 sequence: CASSWSGTEAFF. Written as DNA, the CDR3 is TGTGCCAGCAGTTGGAGCGGCACTGAAGCTTTCTTT.

This clonotype is medium-sized by share. Here the CDR3 DNA reads TGTGCCAGCAGCGGTGGGAGCCAAGAGACCCAGTACTTC. It yields the protein CASSGGSQETQYF. The rearrangement uses TRBV5-8 and TRBJ2-5; D perhaps matches TRBD2 (5 bases). V was shortened by 4 bases and J by 1 base, with 8 bases between the two germline ends. The CDR3 loop spans 13 amino acids. Germline loops: CDR1 SGHTS, CDR2 YDEGEE. Full variable domain (remainder filled in from reference TRBV5-8 and TRBJ2-5): EAGVTQSPTHLIKTRGQQATLRCSPISGHTSVYWYQQALGLGLQFLLWYDEGEERNRGNFPPRFSGRQFPNYSSELNVNALELEDSALYLCASSGGSQETQYFGPGTRLLVL.

Many counts were recorded for this clonotype. The rearrangement uses TRBV20-1 and TRBJ2-7; 7 bases match TRBD2. This CDR3 region has 13 residues. V lost 3 bases, J lost 2 bases, and 4 bases stayed unmatched. Germline CDR1 is DFQATT and CDR2 is SNEGSKA (reference sequence). CDR3 sequence: CSASGTIPYEQYF. CDR3 coding DNA: TGCAGTGCTAGCGGGACTATTCCCTACGAGCAGTACTTC.

V usage is TRBV12-3 or TRBV12-4 and J usage is TRBJ2-2, with 8 bases matching TRBD2. The CDR3 totals 15 residues. Trimming at V came to 2 bases and at J to 7 bases, leaving 6 bases not matched to a gene. CDR3: CASSLQREGVGELFF. The DNA of the CDR3 is TGTGCCAGCAGTTTACAACGGGAGGGAGTCGGGGAGCTGTTTTTT.

The J gene is TRBJ1-1, the V gene TRBV7-8; D is unresolved. The CDR3 contains 13 residues. The V and J ends lost 5 bases and 5 bases respectively, with 12 bases between them. CDR1 is SGHVS, CDR2 FQNEAQ, per germline. CDR3 protein: CASSPAGYTEAFF. The CDR3 DNA is TGTGCCAGCAGCCCCGCGGGGTATACTGAAGCTTTCTTT.

This clonotype was observed at least ten times. The CDR3 coding sequence is TGCGCCAGCAGCCAGGGGTTCACAGATACGCAGTATTTT. It translates to CASSQGFTDTQYF. V is TRBV5-1 and J is TRBJ2-3, with TRBD1 as a possible D gene (6 bases). Germline assignment: CDR1 SGHRS and CDR2 YFSETQ. CDR3 length: 13 residues. Trimming stripped 4 bases from V and 2 bases from J, with 8 bases between.